The clone carrying this TCR beta chain was counted ten times or more. The CDR3 extends over 15 amino acids. The V gene lost 6 bases and the J gene lost 0 bases, with 13 bases spanning the gap. These data belong to a study of regulatory T cells in long-lasting Graves disease. The time point: newly diagnosed GD, antithyroid drugs for less than 3 months. The TCR library was made from RNA extracted from PBMCs. Relying on iRepertoire HTBI primers and Arm-PCR of CDR3 regions, the team built TCR beta libraries. TCRdb passed the multiplex PCR reads through MiXCR, listing each CDR3 protein once. The sample contains about 360,000 distinct CDR3 sequences, about a sixth of which appear only once. The same data also contributed to another study, on T cells in Graves' hyperthyroidism and ophthalmopathy. From that paper: HTBI primers were employed in a first-round RT-PCR of the TCR CDR3.

This sequence originates from a woman under 30 with Graves disease. The chain is built from TRBV12-3 or TRBV12-4 and TRBJ2-3, with D possibly matching TRBD1 (5 bases). The material was peripheral blood mononuclear cells (PBMCs), obtained at new diagnosis, from a patient treated with antithyroid drugs. This chain's CDR3 is CASRSADTSTDTQYF. DNA for the CDR3: TGTGCCAGCAGGTCGGCGGACACAAGCACAGATACGCAGTATTTT.